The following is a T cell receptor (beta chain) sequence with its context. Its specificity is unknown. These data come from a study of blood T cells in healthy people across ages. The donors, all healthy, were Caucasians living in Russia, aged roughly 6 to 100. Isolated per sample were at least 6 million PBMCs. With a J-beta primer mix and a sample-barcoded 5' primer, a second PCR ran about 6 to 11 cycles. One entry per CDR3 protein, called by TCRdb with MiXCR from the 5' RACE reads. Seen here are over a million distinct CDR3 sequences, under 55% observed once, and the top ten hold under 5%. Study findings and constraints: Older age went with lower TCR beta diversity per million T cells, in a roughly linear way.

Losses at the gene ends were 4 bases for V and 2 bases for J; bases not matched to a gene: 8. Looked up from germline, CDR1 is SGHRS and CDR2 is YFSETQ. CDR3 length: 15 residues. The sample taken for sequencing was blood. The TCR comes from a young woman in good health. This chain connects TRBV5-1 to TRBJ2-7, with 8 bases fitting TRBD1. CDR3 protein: CASSIGTGGPYEQYF. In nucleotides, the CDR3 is TGCGCCAGCAGCATCGGGACAGGTGGGCCCTACGAGCAGTACTTC.